This T cell receptor (beta chain) was sequenced during a study of blood T cell repertoires in COVID-19. At the level of the study: COVID-19 samples, acute and convalescent, were from the United States, Italy and Spain. PBMCs, B-cell-depleted T cells, or T cells provided the cDNA or gDNA that made up the material.

CDR1 is MNHEY, CDR2 SMNVEV, per germline (reference sequence). V dropped 5 bases and J dropped 1; count of bases not matched to a gene: 7. The length of the CDR3 is 15 residues. Authors' analysis steps: Reference gene primer amplification yielded estimated nucleated cell counts. Here immunoSEQ multiplex PCR was the method, and the copy in TCRdb shows in-frame clones only, minus some. That table is the source of V, J and clone size, and D and trimming were worked out from the DNA. Of about 250,000 clones listed, approximately 84% are singletons. Sequenced sample: peripheral blood. The receptor was derived from a man over 45 with acute or convalescent COVID-19. V and J are TRBV27 and TRBJ1-1; 7 bases are a match to TRBD1. For the CDR3, the DNA is TGTGCCAGCAGTCCTAGGGACAGCAAGAACACTGAAGCTTTCTTT. It yields the protein CASSPRDSKNTEAFF.